Presented here are 16 T cell receptor beta chains from one specimen sequenced in a study of identical twins. Each CDR3 protein is one row after TCRdb ran MiXCR on the 5' RACE reads. The sample shows more than 400,000 distinct CDR3 sequences, around 15% of them seen only once. In addition, the sample was reused for a study of yellow fever vaccine responses in identical twins.

Input material: CD4+ T cells sorted from blood. These receptor sequences come from a woman aged 18 to 35 in good health.

This clonotype was detected only a few times. This chain joins TRBV28 and TRBJ2-2; tentatively, D is TRBD2 (5 bases). Germline-derived CDR1 and CDR2 are MDHEN and SYDVKM. The V end was cut by 1 base, the J end by 4 bases, with 10 bases between. CDR3 size: 15 residues. CDR3 sequence (DNA): TGTGCCAGCAGTTTATTCGGGAAAGTCACCGGGGAGCTGTTTTTT. Protein: CASSLFGKVTGELFF.

The CDR3 region has the DNA TGCAGCGGGGGTGGGGGTTCAGCCTACGAGCAGTACTTC. Amino acid sequence: CSGGGGSAYEQYF. The chain uses TRBV29-1 and TRBJ2-7; D may be TRBD1 or TRBD2 (5 bases each). Per the germline V gene, CDR1 is SQVTM and CDR2 is ANQGSEA. V shed 7 bases and J shed 2 bases, with 15 bases lying between them. The CDR3 consists of 13 residues.

Written as DNA, the CDR3 is TGTGCCAGCAGCCCAAGTCCAATAGAGATGGATGAGCAGTTCTTC. Protein: CASSPSPIEMDEQFF. The V and J genes are TRBV7-2 and TRBJ2-1; no reliable D call. Looked up from germline, CDR1 is SGHTA and CDR2 is FQGNSA. This CDR3 spans 15 amino acids. Trimming cost V 5 bases and J 8 bases, with 19 bases left between them.

The chain links TRBV2 to TRBJ2-5; TRBD1 agrees at 10 bases. The V gene's germline CDR1 is SNHLY and CDR2 FYNNEI. V shed 5 bases and J 4 bases; nucleotides not matched to a gene: 7. This CDR3 has 15 amino acids. The CDR3 DNA follows: TGTGCCAGCAGTATCGACAGGGGGCAAGTAGAGACCCAGTACTTC. Its translation is CASSIDRGQVETQYF.

The CDR3 nucleotides are TGCGCCAGCAGCACCGGCCGGGGGACTAGGGAGCAGTTCTTC. This translates into CASSTGRGTREQFF. This chain uses TRBV5-1 with TRBJ2-1; 8 bases map to TRBD2. Germline V CDR1 and CDR2: SGHRS, YFSETQ. The CDR3 has 14 amino acids. The ends lost 4 bases at V and 10 bases at J; junction bases unmatched: 10. Looking up the rest from reference TRBV5-1 and TRBJ2-1 gives the full variable domain: KAGVTQTPRYLIKTRGQQVTLSCSPISGHRSVSWYQQTPGQGLQFLFEYFSETQRNKGNFPGRFSGRQFSNSRSEMNVSTLELGDSALYLCASSTGRGTREQFFGPGTRLTVL.

In the case of this clonotype: The limits of the CDR3 on the DNA are not certain, so only TCRdb's listed CDR3 is given. The chain recombines TRBV12-3 or TRBV12-4 with TRBJ1-5; the tabulated D call, TRBD1, remains unverified against the DNA. The CDR3 spans 15 residues, counting both ends. The CDR3 loop is CASSFGPGGVQPQHF.

Here the CDR3 reads CASGSGQGESGELFF. CDR3 sequence (DNA): TGTGCTAGTGGTTCGGGACAGGGGGAGTCCGGGGAGCTGTTTTTT. The rearrangement links TRBV12-5 to TRBJ2-2, with 11 bases that match TRBD1. CDR3 length equals 15 residues. With V trimmed by 4 bases and J by 6 bases, 4 bases remained unmatched. Germline CDR1 and CDR2: LGHNT and FRNRAP.

This clonotype occurred a few times. The genes are TRBV5-1 and TRBJ1-4; 7 positions match TRBD1. Germline trimming cut 2 bases from V and 5 bases from J; bases unmatched to any gene: 3. The CDR3 has 14 residues. The V gene's germline CDR1 is SGHRS and CDR2 YFSETQ. CDR3 sequence reads: CASSLGTANEKLFF. The CDR3 DNA reads as TGCGCCAGCAGCTTAGGGACAGCGAATGAAAAACTGTTTTTT.

In this sample, this clonotype turned up many times. The rearrangement links TRBV12-3 or TRBV12-4 to TRBJ2-2; no reliable D call. V was trimmed by 2 bases and J by 0 bases, leaving 7 bases between them. This CDR3 comprises 15 residues. Here the CDR3 DNA reads TGTGCCAGCAGTTTAATGGGCGCGAACACCGGGGAGCTGTTTTTT. Translation gives CASSLMGANTGELFF.

The V gene is TRBV11-2, the J gene TRBJ2-1; 10 bases are shared with TRBD2. Germline V lookup: CDR1 SGHAT, CDR2 FQNNGV. V dropped 5 bases and J dropped 6; count of bases not matched to a gene: 7. The CDR3 contains 15 residues. The CDR3 is CASSTPRTSGNEQFF. The CDR3 region has the DNA TGTGCCAGCAGCACCCCCCGGACTAGCGGCAATGAGCAGTTCTTC.

The chain carries TRBV9 and TRBJ2-2; 9 bases align to TRBD2. The CDR3 consists of 16 residues. Germline-derived CDR1 and CDR2 are SGDLS and YYNGEE. The junction had 4 bases not matched to a gene; V was cut back by 0 bases and J by 4 bases. The CDR3 nucleotides are TGTGCCAGCAGCGTAGCCATAGCGGGGGCCACCGGGGAGCTGTTTTTT. Translated, it gives CASSVAIAGATGELFF.

This clonotype turned up a few times. The rearrangement uses TRBV29-1 and TRBJ2-1, with D possibly being TRBD1 (6 bases). V shed 6 bases and J shed 2 bases, with 11 bases lying between them. The CDR3 is made up of 13 amino acids. The V gene's germline CDR1 is SQVTM and CDR2 ANQGSEA. The CDR3 loop reads CSVRTVAYNEQFF. Here the CDR3 DNA reads TGCAGCGTAAGGACAGTAGCCTACAATGAGCAGTTCTTC.

This clonotype was observed a handful of times. J is TRBJ2-7 and V is TRBV10-3, with 8 bases lining up with TRBD1. The CDR3 is 16 amino acids. The trim removed 0 bases at V and 2 bases at J, leaving 6 bases unmatched. Per germline, CDR1 ENHRY and CDR2 SYGVKD. The CDR3 is CAISESGTGSTYEQYF. The DNA of the CDR3 is TGTGCCATCAGTGAGTCGGGGACAGGCAGCACCTACGAGCAGTACTTC.

This clonotype has a handful of counts. V gene TRBV7-9 combines with J gene TRBJ1-2; D uncertain. Germline CDR1 is SEHNR and CDR2 is FQNEAQ (reference sequence). V was clipped by 1 base and J by 4 bases, with 7 bases between them. The CDR3 has 13 amino acids. The DNA for the CDR3 is TGTGCCAGCAGCTTAGAGAGAGTCTATGGCTACACCTTC. It encodes CASSLERVYGYTF.

The chain recombines TRBV7-2 with TRBJ2-5, with a possible D match to TRBD2 (5 bases). The CDR3 runs 14 residues. CDR1 and CDR2 (germline): SGHTA, FQGNSA. Trimming left V 5 bases short and J 5 bases short, with 15 bases between. The CDR3 nucleotides are TGTGCCAGCAGCCGGCGACTAAGGGCGGAGACCCAGTACTTC. This translates into CASSRRLRAETQYF.

The sample holds a few counts of this clonotype. The genes are TRBV5-1 and TRBJ2-1, with 10 bases fitting TRBD2. The CDR3 contains 14 residues. The germline V gene encodes CDR1 SGHRS and CDR2 YFSETQ. Germline trimming cut 3 bases from V and 8 bases from J; bases unmatched to any gene: 5. The DNA for the CDR3 is TGCGCCAGCAGCTCGGGACTAGCGTTCGATGAGCAGTTCTTC. Translating gives CASSSGLAFDEQFF.